A single sample gave rise to the 18 T cell receptor beta chains below, sequenced in a study of cytomegalovirus exposure and HLA in healthy donors. The data were produced by immunoSEQ multiplex PCR, yet TCRdb's version contains in-frame clones alone and is incomplete. The sample consists of hundreds of thousands of clones, around 86% of them appearing once. What was sequenced was PBMCs. These TCRs come from a woman between 18 and 29 years old in good health and CMV-seronegative.

This chain uses TRBV9 with TRBJ2-5; TRBD2 matches 7 bases. The V gene end was trimmed by 6 bases and the J gene end by 4 bases; junction bases not matched to a gene: 9. Looked up from germline, CDR1 is SGDLS and CDR2 is YYNGEE. The CDR3 is 14 residues long. In DNA form, the CDR3 reads TGTGCCAGCAACCCTGCGGGAGCGCGAGAGACCCAGTACTTC. Amino acids: CASNPAGARETQYF.

This chain joins TRBV7-9 and TRBJ2-3; a possible D gene is TRBD1 (6 bases). Trimming cost V 8 bases and J 5 bases, with 11 bases left between them. Germline CDR1 is SEHNR and CDR2 is FQNEAQ (reference sequence). This CDR3 has 12 residues. The CDR3 here is CASSGDGDTQYF. CDR3 bases: TGTGCCAGCTCAGGGGACGGAGATACGCAGTATTTT.

The chain combines TRBV6-5 with TRBJ1-2, with a weak D call TRBD1 (5 bases). From germline, CDR1 is MNHEY and CDR2 SVGAGI. Trimming shortened V by 4 bases and J by 2 bases, and 11 bases separated the two germline ends. This CDR3 spans 14 amino acids. The CDR3 loop reads CASSWGRANYGYTF. The CDR3 DNA is TGTGCCAGCAGTTGGGGGAGGGCAAACTATGGCTACACCTTC.

The chain employs TRBV9 and TRBJ2-7; TRBD1 agrees at 9 bases. CDR1 and CDR2 (germline): SGDLS, YYNGEE. The ends lost 4 bases at V and 7 bases at J; junction bases unmatched: 9. This CDR3 contains 14 residues. CDR3 DNA sequence: TGTGCCAGCAGCCCCGGGGACAGGGTTAAAGAGCAGTACTTC. This translates into CASSPGDRVKEQYF.

The J gene is TRBJ2-2, the V gene TRBV7-6; 9 bases match TRBD1. Unmatched junction bases numbered 6, after V lost 3 bases and J lost 4 bases. This CDR3 comprises 16 residues. Germline V lookup: CDR1 SGHVS, CDR2 FNYEAQ. CDR3 sequence: CASSFLWTGATGELFF. The CDR3 region has the DNA TGTGCCAGCAGCTTCCTTTGGACAGGGGCCACCGGGGAGCTGTTTTTT.

This chain joins TRBV6-5 and TRBJ1-2; D may be TRBD1 (6 bases). The length of the CDR3 is 12 residues. Trimming shortened V by 8 bases and J by 7 bases, and 14 bases separated the two germline ends. Germline assignment: CDR1 MNHEY and CDR2 SVGAGI. The CDR3 bases are TGTGCCAGCCATGGGGGGGCGGGTGGCTACACCTTC. Translated: CASHGGAGGYTF.

The genes are TRBV28 and TRBJ2-5; 8 bases line up with TRBD2. CDR3 size: 18 residues. The germline V gene encodes CDR1 MDHEN and CDR2 SYDVKM. V lost 6 bases, J lost 0 bases, and 15 bases stayed unmatched. CDR3 nucleotides: TGTGCCAGCAGCCCGGGGGGGGGCGCTTCGCGGGACCAAGAGACCCAGTACTTC. Translation: CASSPGGGASRDQETQYF.

The genes are TRBV28 and TRBJ2-2; 8 nucleotides match TRBD2. Germline CDR1 and CDR2: MDHEN and SYDVKM. The CDR3 is made up of 16 amino acids. V was pared by 2 bases and J by 3 bases, with 5 bases of the junction left unmatched. The CDR3 is CASSLNSGKDTGELFF. In DNA form, the CDR3 reads TGTGCCAGCAGTTTAAATAGCGGGAAGGACACCGGGGAGCTGTTTTTT.

The chain links TRBV5-6 to TRBJ1-5, with D perhaps matching TRBD1 (6 bases). V was cut by 5 bases and J by 4 bases, with 10 bases left in between. This CDR3 spans 13 amino acids. Germline assignment: CDR1 SGHDT and CDR2 YYEEEE. The CDR3 DNA is TGTGCCAGCAGTAAGACAGGAAATCAGCCCCAGCATTTT. Amino acid sequence: CASSKTGNQPQHF.

This rearrangement joins TRBV7-9 to TRBJ1-4; D remains unclear. Trimming removed 3 bases at V and 7 bases at J, with 9 bases between. The germline CDR1 and CDR2 sequences are SEHNR and FQNEAQ (reference sequence). CDR3 length: 13 amino acids. The CDR3: CASSFGAAEKLFF. CDR3 bases: TGTGCCAGCAGCTTTGGAGCCGCTGAAAAACTGTTTTTT. Looking up the rest from reference TRBV7-9 and TRBJ1-4 gives the full variable domain: DTGVSQNPRHKITKRGQNVTFRCDPISEHNRLYWYRQTLGQGPEFLTYFQNEAQLEKSRLLSDRFSAERPKGSFSTLEIQRTEQGDSAMYLCASSFGAAEKLFFGSGTQLSVL.

This rearrangement joins TRBV6-6 to TRBJ2-1; 10 bases fit TRBD2. Per the germline V gene, CDR1 is MNHNY and CDR2 is SVGAGI (reference sequence). The CDR3 is 14 amino acids. Trimming took 6 bases from V and 5 from J; bases not matched to a gene: 4. The CDR3 DNA reads as TGTGCCAGCAGAGGGCTAGCGGGAGACAATGAGCAGTTCTTC. This translates into CASRGLAGDNEQFF.

The V and J genes are TRBV28 and TRBJ1-6; 9 nucleotides line up with TRBD1. V shed 5 bases, J shed 7 bases, and the junction held 27 bases outside the gene matches. Germline V lookup: CDR1 MDHEN, CDR2 SYDVKM. There are 22 residues in the CDR3. This chain's CDR3 is CASSAQTGTGSLIYSANSPLHF. The CDR3 DNA follows: TGTGCCAGCAGTGCCCAGACCGGGACAGGGAGTTTAATATATTCAGCAAATTCACCCCTCCACTTT. The full variable domain, rest sourced from reference TRBV28 and TRBJ1-6, is DVKVTQSSRYLVKRTGEKVFLECVQDMDHENMFWYRQDPGLGLRLIYFSYDVKMKEKGDIPEGYSVSREKKERFSLILESASTNQTSMYLCASSAQTGTGSLIYSANSPLHFGNGTRLTVT.

The chain recombines TRBV9 with TRBJ1-5; 10 bases map to TRBD1. J gave up 7 bases and V 4 bases, and 11 bases lay outside the gene matches. CDR1 and CDR2 (germline): SGDLS, YYNGEE. The CDR3 loop spans 16 amino acids. For the CDR3, the DNA is TGTGCCAGCAGCCTTGGCGGACAGGGGGTGCTCCAGCCCCAGCATTTT. Amino acids: CASSLGGQGVLQPQHF.

V is TRBV4-1 and J is TRBJ1-6; D gene uncertain. Deletions cut 4 bases from V and 10 bases from J, with 14 bases between. This CDR3 comprises 14 residues. Germline CDR1 MGHRA, CDR2 YSYEKL. CDR3 bases: TGCGCCAGCAGCCCACCGCTGCGGGAGTCACCCCTCCACTTT. It translates to CASSPPLRESPLHF.

CDR3 amino acids: CASSPQVGQLNYEQYF. The DNA of the CDR3 is TGTGCCAGCAGCCCCCAAGTGGGACAGCTTAACTACGAGCAGTACTTC. The genes are TRBV9 and TRBJ2-7; TRBD1 matches 7 bases. This CDR3 is built from 16 residues. Per the germline V gene, CDR1 is SGDLS and CDR2 is YYNGEE. The ends lost 4 bases at V and 3 bases at J; junction bases unmatched: 13.

The chain combines TRBV28 with TRBJ1-1; a possible D gene is TRBD1 (6 bases). The ends were cut back, 5 bases at V and 0 bases at J, with 16 bases in the middle. This CDR3 region has 16 residues. Germline V lookup: CDR1 MDHEN, CDR2 SYDVKM. This CDR3 is CASSPGGHRMNTEAFF. The CDR3 nucleotides read TGTGCCAGCAGTCCCGGGGGGCACCGAATGAACACTGAAGCTTTCTTT.

The sample holds a few counts of this clone. The rearrangement uses TRBV6-1 and TRBJ1-6; 8 bases agree with TRBD1. CDR1 is MNHNS, CDR2 SASEGT, per germline. J was trimmed by 10 bases and V by 0 bases; bases with no gene match: 5. The CDR3 is 15 amino acids. The CDR3 loop is CASSEAGRGQSPLHF. The CDR3 DNA reads as TGTGCCAGCAGTGAAGCTGGCAGGGGGCAATCACCCCTCCACTTT.

The CDR3 here is CASSPGTGGEAKNIQYF. As DNA, the CDR3 is TGTGCCAGCAGCCCCGGGACAGGGGGCGAGGCCAAAAACATTCAGTACTTC. This rearrangement joins TRBV7-9 to TRBJ2-4; 12 bases are a match to TRBD1. Unmatched junction bases numbered 6, after V lost 5 bases and J lost 1 base. CDR1 and CDR2 (germline): SEHNR, FQNEAQ (reference sequence). The CDR3 has 17 residues.